One sample yielded the 4 T cell receptor beta chains listed below, sequenced in a study of identical twins' blood T cells. TCRdb ran MiXCR on the 5' RACE reads and lists one entry per CDR3 protein. The table shows a few hundred thousand distinct CDR3 sequences, with 28% occurring only once. The sample was PBMCs. These receptors all come from a woman aged 18-49 years in good health.

In this sample, this clonotype turned up a few times. As DNA, the CDR3 is TGCGCCAGCAGCTTGTCGGCGGGTCCCACCGGGGAGCTGTTTTTT. Its protein product is CASSLSAGPTGELFF. J is TRBJ2-2 and V is TRBV5-1, with D maybe TRBD2 (5 bases). Germline-derived CDR1 and CDR2 are SGHRS and YFSETQ. Between the trimmed V and J ends, which lost 1 base and 4 bases, there was a span of 11 bases. The CDR3 extends over 15 amino acids.

The chain links TRBV6-5 to TRBJ1-5; weak D call: TRBD1 (5 bases). CDR3 length: 14 residues. V gave up 0 bases and J gave up 4 bases, with 7 bases separating them. Germline values: CDR1 MNHEY, CDR2 SVGAGI. The CDR3 loop is CASSYSGGNQPQHF. The CDR3 DNA is TGTGCCAGCAGTTACTCGGGGGGTAATCAGCCCCAGCATTTT.

The CDR3 loop is CASSEAPGGNYGYTF. CDR3 DNA: TGTGCCAGCAGTGAAGCGCCCGGGGGGAACTATGGCTACACCTTC. The genes are TRBV2 and TRBJ1-2, with D tentatively TRBD1 (5 bases). The CDR3 has 15 residues. The germline CDR1 and CDR2 sequences are SNHLY and FYNNEI. Trimming removed 0 bases from V and 2 bases from J, with 10 bases in between.

The table lists this clonotype with many counts. The chain uses TRBV5-1 and TRBJ2-7, with D unresolved. V lost 0 bases and J 4 bases, leaving 5 bases between the germline ends. The CDR3 totals 12 residues. Germline values: CDR1 SGHRS, CDR2 YFSETQ. CDR3 bases: TGCGCCAGCAGCTTGGGGTTATACGAGCAGTACTTC. It yields the protein CASSLGLYEQYF.